The rows below give T cell receptor beta chains drawn from one sample of a study of T cell responses to AZD1222 COVID-19 vaccine. Clones were sequenced by immunoSEQ multiplex PCR, and TCRdb holds only the in-frame ones, with some missing. The sample lists tens of thousands of clones, roughly 87% seen once, with 1.5% in the top ten. Sequences were derived from peripheral blood, sampled on day 0 of AZD1222 vaccination. Every receptor here comes from an adult in good health. The CDR3 runs from the conserved cysteine through the conserved F or W. The order of the fields is V gene, J gene, clone size, D gene, CDR3 DNA, CDR3 protein. The D gene is left open where the match is weak. Size values are once, few and many counts, or a class for expanded clones, and some rows have none.

>TRBV20-1|TRBJ1-5|NA|NA
TGCAGTGCTAGTCGGGCAGGCAATCAGCCCCAGCATTTT
CSASRAGNQPQHF
>TRBV5-1|TRBJ1-3|NA|NA
TGCGCCAGTTGGCCTGGAAACACCATATATTTT
CASWPGNTIYF
>TRBV4-2|TRBJ1-5|NA|TRBD1
TGTGCCAGCAGCCAAGATGGGGACAGAGGGCGGCCCCAGCATTTT
CASSQDGDRGRPQHF
>TRBV6-5|TRBJ2-7|medium-sized|TRBD1
TGTGCCAGCAGTTACTCCCGGGACAGCTCCTACGAGCAGTACTTC
CASSYSRDSSYEQYF
>TRBV7-2|TRBJ2-3|NA|NA
TGTGCCAGCAGCCTAGACCCCGGGTTGGCAGATACGCAGTATTTT
CASSLDPGLADTQYF
>TRBV7-2|TRBJ2-1|NA|TRBD2
TGTGCCAGCAGCTTGGCGACTAGCGGTTACAATGAGCAGTTCTTC
CASSLATSGYNEQFF
>TRBV4-3|TRBJ2-5|few|TRBD1
TGCGCCAGCAGCCCCCGACAGGGAAGGGGGGAGACCCAGTACTTC
CASSPRQGRGETQYF
>TRBV6-1|TRBJ1-1|NA|TRBD1
TGTGCCAGCAGTGAAGAGGGGACAGGGGTTGGCACTGAAGCTTTCTTT
CASSEEGTGVGTEAFF
>TRBV19|TRBJ1-1|NA|NA
TGTGCCAGTAGTACCACAGAGGAAGCTTTCTTT
CASSTTEEAFF
>TRBV12-5|TRBJ1-5|NA|NA
TGTGCTAGTGTCCAAAGTTTGGGGTTTGCGAGCAATCAGCCCCAGCATTTT
CASVQSLGFASNQPQHF
>TRBV5-1|TRBJ2-2|NA|NA
TGCGCCAGCAGATTTGCCGCAGGGATACAAAGCGGGGAGCTGTTTTTT
CASRFAAGIQSGELFF
>TRBV5-4|TRBJ2-1|NA|TRBD1
TGTGCCAGCAGCGAGGGGACAGGGCCCTACAATGAGCAGTTCTTC
CASSEGTGPYNEQFF
>TRBV7-8|TRBJ2-2|NA|NA
TGTGCCAGCAGCGCTTCCGGGACACCAAACACCGGGGAGCTGTTTTTT
CASSASGTPNTGELFF
>TRBV19|TRBJ1-1|NA|NA
TGTGCCAGTAGGAACCTAAACAGGGCCACTGAAGCTTTCTTT
CASRNLNRATEAFF
>TRBV11-1|TRBJ1-1|NA|NA
TGTGCCAGCAGCCCTCAAGGGGCCTTGAACACTGAAGCTTTCTTT
CASSPQGALNTEAFF
>TRBV9|TRBJ2-7|NA|TRBD1
TGTGCCAGCAGCGTCAGCCCGTTGACGAGACAGGGGGAACGGCAGTACTTC
CASSVSPLTRQGERQYF
>TRBV11-2|TRBJ1-1|once|NA
TGTGCCAGCAGCTTGGAAGGGCTCAGAACGACTTTCTTT
CASSLEGLRTTFF
>TRBV9|TRBJ2-3|NA|NA
TGTGCCAGCAGCGAAAGTCTCCTAGGGGATACGCAGTATTTT
CASSESLLGDTQYF
>TRBV29-1|TRBJ1-1|few|NA
TGCAGCGTTTCCGACGGGAACACTGAAGCTTTCTTT
CSVSDGNTEAFF
>TRBV7-8|TRBJ1-2|NA|TRBD1
TGTGCCAGCAGCTTTTCGGACAGGGGTCCCTATGGCTACACCTTC
CASSFSDRGPYGYTF
>TRBV9|TRBJ1-2|NA|NA
TGTGCCAGCAGCGCGGACAGTAACTATGGCTACACCTTC
CASSADSNYGYTF
>TRBV5-8|TRBJ2-7|once|NA
TGTGCCACCACCTGGGGTGTCTACGAGCAGTACTTC
CATTWGVYEQYF
>TRBV2|TRBJ2-5|NA|TRBD1
TGTGCCAGCAGTGTATCACAGGGGGTAGAGACCCAGTACTTC
CASSVSQGVETQYF